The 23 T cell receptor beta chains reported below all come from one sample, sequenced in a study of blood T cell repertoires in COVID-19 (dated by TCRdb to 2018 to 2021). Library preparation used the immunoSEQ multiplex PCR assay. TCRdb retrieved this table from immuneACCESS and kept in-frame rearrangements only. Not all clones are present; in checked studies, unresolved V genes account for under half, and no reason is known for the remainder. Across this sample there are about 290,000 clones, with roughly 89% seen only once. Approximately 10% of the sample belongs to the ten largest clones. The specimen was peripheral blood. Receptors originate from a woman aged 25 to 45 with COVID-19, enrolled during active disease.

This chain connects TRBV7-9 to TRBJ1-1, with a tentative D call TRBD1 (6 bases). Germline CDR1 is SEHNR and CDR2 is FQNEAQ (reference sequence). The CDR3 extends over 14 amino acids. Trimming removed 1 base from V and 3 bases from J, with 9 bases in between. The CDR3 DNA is TGTGCCAGCAGCTTAGGCAGGGGAGACACTGAAGCTTTCTTT. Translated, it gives CASSLGRGDTEAFF.

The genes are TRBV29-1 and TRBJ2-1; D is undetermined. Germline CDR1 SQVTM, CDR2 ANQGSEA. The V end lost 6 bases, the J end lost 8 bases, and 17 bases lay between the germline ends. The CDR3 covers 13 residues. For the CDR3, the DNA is TGCAGCGTCACCTCTAGAGTCTCCGATGAGCAGTTCTTC. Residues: CSVTSRVSDEQFF.

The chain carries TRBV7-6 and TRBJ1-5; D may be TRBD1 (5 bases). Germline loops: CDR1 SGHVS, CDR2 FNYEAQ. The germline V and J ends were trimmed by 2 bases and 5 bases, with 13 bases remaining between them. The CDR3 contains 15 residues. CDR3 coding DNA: TGTGCCAGCAGCTTAATGTCAGGGCAGGATCAGCCCCAGCATTTT. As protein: CASSLMSGQDQPQHF.

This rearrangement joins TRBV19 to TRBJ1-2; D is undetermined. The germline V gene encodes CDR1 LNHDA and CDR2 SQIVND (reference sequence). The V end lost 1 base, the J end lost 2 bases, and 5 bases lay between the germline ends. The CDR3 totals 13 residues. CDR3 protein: CASSIAPNYGYTF. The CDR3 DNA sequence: TGTGCCAGTAGTATAGCCCCAAACTATGGCTACACCTTC.

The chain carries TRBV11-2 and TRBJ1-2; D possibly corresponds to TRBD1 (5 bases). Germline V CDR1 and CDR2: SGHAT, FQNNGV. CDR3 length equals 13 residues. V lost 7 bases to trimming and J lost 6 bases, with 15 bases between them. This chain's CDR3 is CASTKSGTHGYTF. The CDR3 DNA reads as TGTGCCAGCACCAAATCCGGGACTCATGGCTACACCTTC.

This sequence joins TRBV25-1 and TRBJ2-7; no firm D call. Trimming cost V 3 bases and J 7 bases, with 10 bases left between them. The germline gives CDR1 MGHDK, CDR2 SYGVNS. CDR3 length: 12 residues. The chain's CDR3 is CASSDITREQYF. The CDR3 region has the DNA TGTGCCAGCAGTGACATCACGAGGGAGCAGTACTTC.

CDR3 sequence: CASKFGGLAHGYTF. The CDR3 DNA reads TGTGCCAGTAAATTTGGAGGGCTCGCTCATGGCTACACCTTC. The chain links TRBV19 to TRBJ1-2; D is ambiguous. The CDR3 is 14 residues long. Germline CDR1 and CDR2: LNHDA and SQIVND (reference sequence). The V end lost 7 bases, the J end lost 6 bases, and 18 bases lay between the germline ends. The full variable domain, rest sourced from reference TRBV19 and TRBJ1-2, is DGGITQSPKYLFRKEGQNVTLSCEQNLNHDAMYWYRQDPGQGLRLIYYSQIVNDFQKGDIAEGYSVSREKKESFPLTVTSAQKNPTAFYLCASKFGGLAHGYTFGSGTRLTVV.

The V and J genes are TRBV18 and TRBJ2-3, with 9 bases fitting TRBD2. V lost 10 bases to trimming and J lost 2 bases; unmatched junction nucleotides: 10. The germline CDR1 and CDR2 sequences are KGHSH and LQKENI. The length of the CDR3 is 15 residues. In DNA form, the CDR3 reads TGTGCCACCAAGGAGCGGGGGGCCGACACAGATACGCAGTATTTT. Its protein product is CATKERGADTDTQYF.

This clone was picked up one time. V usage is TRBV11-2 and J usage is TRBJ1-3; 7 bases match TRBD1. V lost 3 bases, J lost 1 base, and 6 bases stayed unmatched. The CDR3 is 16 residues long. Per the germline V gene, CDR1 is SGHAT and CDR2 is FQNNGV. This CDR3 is CASSFAGGRSGNTIYF. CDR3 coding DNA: TGTGCCAGCAGCTTCGCAGGGGGGAGATCTGGAAACACCATATATTTT. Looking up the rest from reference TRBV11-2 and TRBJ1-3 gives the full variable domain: EAGVAQSPRYKIIEKRQSVAFWCNPISGHATLYWYQQILGQGPKLLIQFQNNGVVDDSQLPKDRFSAERLKGVDSTLKIQPAKLEDSAVYLCASSFAGGRSGNTIYFGEGSWLTVV.

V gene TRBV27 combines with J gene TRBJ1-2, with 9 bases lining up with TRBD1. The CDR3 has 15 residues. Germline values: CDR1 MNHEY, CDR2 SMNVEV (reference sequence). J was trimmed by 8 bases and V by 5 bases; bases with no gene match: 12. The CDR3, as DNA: TGTGCCAGCAGTCAATCCACCGGGACAGGGTTCGGCTACACCTTC. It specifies CASSQSTGTGFGYTF.

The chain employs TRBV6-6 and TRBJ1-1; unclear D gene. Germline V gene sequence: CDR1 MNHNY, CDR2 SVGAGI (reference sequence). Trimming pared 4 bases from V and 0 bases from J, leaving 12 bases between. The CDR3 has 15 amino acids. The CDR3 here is CASSSPDTVNTEAFF. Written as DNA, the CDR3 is TGTGCCAGCAGTTCCCCCGACACAGTGAACACTGAAGCTTTCTTT.

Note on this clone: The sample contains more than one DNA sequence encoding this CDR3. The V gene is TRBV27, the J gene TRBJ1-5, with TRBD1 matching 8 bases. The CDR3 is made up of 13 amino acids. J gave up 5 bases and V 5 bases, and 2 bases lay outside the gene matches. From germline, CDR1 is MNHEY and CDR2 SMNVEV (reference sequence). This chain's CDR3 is CASSLDRDQPQHF. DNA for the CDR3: TGTGCCAGCAGTCTGGACAGGGATCAGCCCCAGCATTTT.

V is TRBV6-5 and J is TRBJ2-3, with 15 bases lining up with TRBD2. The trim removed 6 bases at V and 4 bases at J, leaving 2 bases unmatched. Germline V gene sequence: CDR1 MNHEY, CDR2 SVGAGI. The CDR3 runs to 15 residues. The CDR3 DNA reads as TGTGCCAGCAGCGGACTAGCGGGGGGGTCAGATACGCAGTATTTT. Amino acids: CASSGLAGGSDTQYF.

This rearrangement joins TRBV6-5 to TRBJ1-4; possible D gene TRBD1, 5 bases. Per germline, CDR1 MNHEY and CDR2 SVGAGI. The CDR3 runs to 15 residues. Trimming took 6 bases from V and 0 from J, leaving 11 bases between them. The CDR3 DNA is TGTGCCAGCAGCACCGACAGTACAACTAATGAAAAACTGTTTTTT. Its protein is CASSTDSTTNEKLFF.

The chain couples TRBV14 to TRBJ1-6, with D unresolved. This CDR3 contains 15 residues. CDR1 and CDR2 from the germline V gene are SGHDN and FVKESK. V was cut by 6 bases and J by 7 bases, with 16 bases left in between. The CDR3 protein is CASREGGRLNSPLHF. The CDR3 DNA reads TGTGCCAGCAGAGAAGGTGGCAGGCTGAATTCACCCCTCCACTTT.

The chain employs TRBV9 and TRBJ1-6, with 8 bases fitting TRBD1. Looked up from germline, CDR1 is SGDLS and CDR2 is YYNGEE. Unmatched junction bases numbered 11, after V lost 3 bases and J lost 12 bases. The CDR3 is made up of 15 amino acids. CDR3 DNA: TGTGCCAGCAGCGCGGATTCAGGGGGCCAGGGACCCCTCCACTTT. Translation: CASSADSGGQGPLHF. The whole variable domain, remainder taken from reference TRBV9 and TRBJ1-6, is DSGVTQTPKHLITATGQRVTLRCSPRSGDLSVYWYQQSLDQGLQFLIQYYNGEERAKGNILERFSAQQFPDLHSELNLSSLELGDSALYFCASSADSGGQGPLHFGNGTRLTVT.

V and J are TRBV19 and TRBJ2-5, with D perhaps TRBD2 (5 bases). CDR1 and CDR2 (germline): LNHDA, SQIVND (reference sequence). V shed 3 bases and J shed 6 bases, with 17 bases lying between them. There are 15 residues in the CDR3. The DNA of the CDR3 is TGTGCCAGTAGTATTGTCTCCTCGGGGAGCAAGACCCAGTACTTC. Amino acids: CASSIVSSGSKTQYF.

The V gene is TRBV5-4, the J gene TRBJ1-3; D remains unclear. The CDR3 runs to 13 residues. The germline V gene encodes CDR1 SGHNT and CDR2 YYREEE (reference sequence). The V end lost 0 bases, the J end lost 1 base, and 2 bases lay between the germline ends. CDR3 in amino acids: CASSLASGNTIYF. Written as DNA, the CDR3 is TGTGCCAGCAGCTTGGCGTCTGGAAACACCATATATTTT.

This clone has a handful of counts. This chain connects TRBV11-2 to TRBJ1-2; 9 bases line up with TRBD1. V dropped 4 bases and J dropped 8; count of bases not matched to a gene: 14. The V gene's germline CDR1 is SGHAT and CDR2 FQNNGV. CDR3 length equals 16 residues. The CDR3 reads CASSSGPGTGYNGYTF. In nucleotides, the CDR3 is TGTGCCAGCAGCTCCGGACCCGGGACAGGGTATAACGGCTACACCTTC.

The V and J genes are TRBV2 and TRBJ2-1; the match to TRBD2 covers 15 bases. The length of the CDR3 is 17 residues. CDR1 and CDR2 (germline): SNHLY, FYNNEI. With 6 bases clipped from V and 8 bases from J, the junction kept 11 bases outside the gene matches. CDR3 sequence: CASRFGLAGGLSDEQFF. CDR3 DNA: TGTGCCAGCAGGTTTGGACTAGCGGGGGGGCTCAGCGATGAGCAGTTCTTC.

CDR3 sequence (DNA): TGTGCCAGCAGTAAAGCGGGGCCCCAAGAGACCCAGTACTTC. Residues: CASSKAGPQETQYF. The chain is built from TRBV28 and TRBJ2-5; 7 bases line up with TRBD2. Losses at the gene ends were 5 bases for V and 1 base for J; bases not matched to a gene: 4. Germline CDR1 and CDR2: MDHEN and SYDVKM. This CDR3 comprises 14 residues.

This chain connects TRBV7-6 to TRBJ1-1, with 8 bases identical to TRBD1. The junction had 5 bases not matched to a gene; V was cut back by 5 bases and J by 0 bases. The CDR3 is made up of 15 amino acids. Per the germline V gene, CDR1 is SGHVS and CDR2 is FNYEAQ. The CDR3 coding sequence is TGTGCCAGCAGCCTAGAGGACAGGGTGAACACTGAAGCTTTCTTT. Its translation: CASSLEDRVNTEAFF.

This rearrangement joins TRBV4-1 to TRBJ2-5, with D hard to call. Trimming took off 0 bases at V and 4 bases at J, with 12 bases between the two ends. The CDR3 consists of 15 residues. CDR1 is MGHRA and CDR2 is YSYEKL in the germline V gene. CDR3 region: CASSQDLLLSETQYF. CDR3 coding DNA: TGCGCCAGCAGCCAAGATCTGTTACTATCAGAGACCCAGTACTTC.